The 14 T cell receptor beta chains listed next were all sequenced from one sample in a study of T cell responses to AZD1222 COVID-19 vaccine. Libraries were prepared by immunoSEQ multiplex PCR; TCRdb keeps only in-frame clonotypes and omits some of them. The data show 85,000 to 100,000 clones, with 80% to 90% seen just once and 6.3% held by the top ten. Sequences were derived from peripheral blood, sampled on day 0 of AZD1222 vaccination. These TCRs come from an adult in good health.

The J gene is TRBJ1-2, the V gene TRBV30; maybe TRBD1 (5 bases). CDR1 is GTSNPN, CDR2 SVGIG, per germline (reference sequence). V was clipped by 2 bases and J by 4 bases, with 14 bases between them. The CDR3 contains 14 residues. CDR3 nucleotides: TGTGCCTGGAGTCAAGGGGAACTGGGCTATGGCTACACCTTC. It is translated as CAWSQGELGYGYTF.

The genes are TRBV14 and TRBJ2-5; D is unresolved. Per the germline V gene, CDR1 is SGHDN and CDR2 is FVKESK. Trimming cost V 3 bases and J 5 bases, with 4 bases left between them. The CDR3 totals 11 residues. The CDR3 DNA follows: TGTGCCAGCAGCCATTCTGAGACCCAGTACTTC. This encodes CASSHSETQYF.

This clone was counted between two and nine times. The chain links TRBV7-2 to TRBJ2-7; D is possibly TRBD2 (6 bases). Germline V gives CDR1 SGHTA, CDR2 FQGNSA. Trimming cost V 1 base and J 6 bases, with 13 bases left between them. This CDR3 spans 14 amino acids. CDR3 DNA: TGTGCCAGCAGCTTAGAGACTAGAGCGTCCGAGCAGTACTTC. This gives the protein CASSLETRASEQYF.

This chain joins TRBV27 and TRBJ2-1, with a possible D match to TRBD2 (6 bases). CDR1 and CDR2 from the germline V gene are MNHEY and SMNVEV (reference sequence). With 2 bases removed from V and 3 bases from J, the gap between germline ends came to 11 bases. The CDR3 contains 15 residues. Here the CDR3 DNA reads TGTGCCAGCAGTTTAGCGGGATTCCGCTACAATGAGCAGTTCTTC. It codes for CASSLAGFRYNEQFF.

This chain uses TRBV6-5 with TRBJ2-7; D might be TRBD1 or TRBD2, each matching 6 bases. This CDR3 comprises 16 residues. CDR1 is MNHEY and CDR2 is SVGAGI in the germline V gene. Trimming shortened V by 0 bases and J by 0 bases, and 12 bases separated the two germline ends. The CDR3 DNA reads TGTGCCAGCAGTTACTCGGGGGGCCGGAACTCCTACGAGCAGTACTTC. Its protein product is CASSYSGGRNSYEQYF.

The chain links TRBV21-1 to TRBJ1-4. TRBV21-1 counts as a pseudogene. CDR3 length: 16 residues. The CDR3 region has the DNA TGTGCCAGCAGCAAAGAAGCGGGGGCCCCTAATGAAAAACTGTTTTTT. Its translation is CASSKEAGAPNEKLFF.

This clone was seen a handful of times. V and J are TRBV6-5 and TRBJ2-1; D is unresolved. This CDR3 region has 16 residues. V lost 0 bases and J lost 6, with 15 bases in between. In germline, CDR1 is MNHEY, CDR2 SVGAGI. The CDR3 here is CASSYSGRGSFNEQFF. The CDR3 nucleotides are TGTGCCAGCAGTTACTCCGGCCGCGGTTCATTCAATGAGCAGTTCTTC.

The chain carries TRBV5-1 and TRBJ2-2; 8 nucleotides match TRBD2. The J segment lost 5 bases and the V segment lost 4 bases, leaving 10 bases of the junction unmatched. The CDR3 totals 16 residues. CDR1 and CDR2 from the germline V gene are SGHRS and YFSETQ. The CDR3 bases are TGCGCCAGCAGCCCCCCTGAGGCGGGAGGTACCGGGGAGCTGTTTTTT. Encoded protein: CASSPPEAGGTGELFF.

This rearrangement joins TRBV6-5 to TRBJ1-6, with TRBD1 matching 7 bases. CDR3 size: 15 residues. The V segment lost 10 bases and the J segment 10 bases; nucleotides outside the gene matches: 16. The germline V gene has CDR1 MNHEY and CDR2 SVGAGI. The CDR3 nucleotides are TGTGCCACCGCCGCGGAAGAGGGGGCTGGGTCACCCCTCCACTTT. Encoded protein: CATAAEEGAGSPLHF.

This chain joins TRBV20-1 and TRBJ1-2; D remains unclear. CDR1 DFQATT and CDR2 SNEGSKA come from the germline V gene (reference sequence). Trimming left V 3 bases short and J 3 bases short, with 11 bases between. CDR3 length: 13 residues. The CDR3 protein is CSASGGRDYGYTF. Here the CDR3 DNA reads TGCAGTGCTAGTGGAGGGAGGGACTATGGCTACACCTTC.

This clone was detected only once. This chain links TRBV6-2 or TRBV6-3 with TRBJ2-3, with 12 bases that match TRBD2. V lost 2 bases and J lost 3; bases outside the gene matches: 6. The CDR3 length is 17 residues. Germline V gene data show CDR1 as MNHEY and CDR2 as SVGEGT. The CDR3 reads CASSYKTSGSFTDTQYF. Written as DNA, the CDR3 is TGTGCCAGCAGTTACAAGACTAGCGGGAGTTTTACAGATACGCAGTATTTT.

The rearrangement uses TRBV2 and TRBJ1-1, with D maybe TRBD1 (6 bases). This CDR3 spans 15 amino acids. V was clipped by 5 bases and J by 5 bases, with 18 bases between them. The V gene's germline CDR1 is SNHLY and CDR2 FYNNEI. The CDR3 DNA reads TGTGCCAGCAGTTACCCCACAGGGAGGGGGACTGAAGCTTTCTTT. It translates to CASSYPTGRGTEAFF.

CDR3 nucleotides: TGTGCCAGCAGCCTCACCTCAGGGGAGTGGGAGCTGTTTTTT. It yields the protein CASSLTSGEWELFF. The gene calls are TRBV7-9 and TRBJ2-2, with D possibly TRBD1 on 6 matching bases. The V gene lost 5 bases and the J gene lost 9 bases, with 16 bases spanning the gap. The germline gives CDR1 SEHNR, CDR2 FQNEAQ (reference sequence). The CDR3 has 14 amino acids.

This sequence joins TRBV5-4 and TRBJ2-2; 7 bases are shared with TRBD1. V lost 4 bases and J lost 7; bases outside the gene matches: 10. Germline lookup yields CDR1 SGHNT and CDR2 YYREEE (reference sequence). This CDR3 region has 15 residues. CDR3 nucleotide sequence: TGTGCCAGCAGCGGGCTACCGACAGGGCACGGGGAGCTGTTTTTT. Protein product: CASSGLPTGHGELFF.